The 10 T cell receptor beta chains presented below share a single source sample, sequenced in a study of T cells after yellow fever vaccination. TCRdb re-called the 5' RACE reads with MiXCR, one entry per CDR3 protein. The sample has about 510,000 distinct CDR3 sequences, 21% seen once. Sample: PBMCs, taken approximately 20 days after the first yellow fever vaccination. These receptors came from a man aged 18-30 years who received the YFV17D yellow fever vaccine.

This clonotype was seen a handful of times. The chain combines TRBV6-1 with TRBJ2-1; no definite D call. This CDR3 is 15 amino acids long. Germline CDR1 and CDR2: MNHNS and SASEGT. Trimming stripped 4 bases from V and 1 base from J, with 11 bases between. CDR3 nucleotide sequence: TGTGCCAGCAGTGTAGAAATTGCATCCTACAATGAGCAGTTCTTC. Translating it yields CASSVEIASYNEQFF.

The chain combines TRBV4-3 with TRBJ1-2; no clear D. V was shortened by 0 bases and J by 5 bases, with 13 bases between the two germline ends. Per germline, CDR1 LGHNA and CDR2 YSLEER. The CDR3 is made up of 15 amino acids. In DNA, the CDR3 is TGCGCCAGCAGCCAAGATCTCGTGTACGGGTATGGCTACACCTTC. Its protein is CASSQDLVYGYGYTF.

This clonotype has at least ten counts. The CDR3 loop is CASSPGGNYGYTF. CDR3 in DNA: TGTGCCAGCAGTCCTGGGGGTAACTATGGCTACACCTTC. This sequence joins TRBV6-1 and TRBJ1-2; the D gene is possibly TRBD1 (5 bases). The V end lost 5 bases, the J end lost 1 base, and 8 bases lay between the germline ends. Germline-derived CDR1 and CDR2 are MNHNS and SASEGT. The CDR3 covers 13 residues.

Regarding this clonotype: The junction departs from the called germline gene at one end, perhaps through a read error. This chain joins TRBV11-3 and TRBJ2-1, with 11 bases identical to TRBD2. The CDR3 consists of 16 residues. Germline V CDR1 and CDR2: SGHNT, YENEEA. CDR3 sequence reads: CASSLGSGGASNELFF. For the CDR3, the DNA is TGTGCCAGCAGCTTGGGTAGCGGGGGGGCTAGCAATGAGCTGTTCTTC.

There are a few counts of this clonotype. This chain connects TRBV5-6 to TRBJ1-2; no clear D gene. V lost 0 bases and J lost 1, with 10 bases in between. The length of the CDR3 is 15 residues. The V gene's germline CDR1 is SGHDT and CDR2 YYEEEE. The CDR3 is CASSLDWTYNYGYTF. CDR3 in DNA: TGTGCCAGCAGCTTGGATTGGACGTATAACTATGGCTACACCTTC.

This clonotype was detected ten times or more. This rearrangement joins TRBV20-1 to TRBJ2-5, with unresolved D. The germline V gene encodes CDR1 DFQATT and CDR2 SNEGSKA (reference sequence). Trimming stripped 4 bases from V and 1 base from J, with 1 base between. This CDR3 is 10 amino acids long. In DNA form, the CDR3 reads TGCAGTGCTACCCAAGAGACCCAGTACTTC. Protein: CSATQETQYF.

CDR3 residues: CASSLGMTGSAEKLFF. CDR3 DNA sequence: TGTGCCAGCAGCTTAGGGATGACAGGGTCGGCTGAAAAACTGTTTTTT. The chain links TRBV7-6 to TRBJ1-4; TRBD1 matches 7 bases. The CDR3 length is 16 residues. V was clipped by 1 base and J by 7 bases; unmatched bases: 9. Per germline, CDR1 SGHVS and CDR2 FNYEAQ.

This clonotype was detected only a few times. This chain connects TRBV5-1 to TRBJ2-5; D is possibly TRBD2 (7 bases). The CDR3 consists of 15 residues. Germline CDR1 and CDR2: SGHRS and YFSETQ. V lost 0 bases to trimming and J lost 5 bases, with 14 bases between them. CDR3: CASSLATGGLETQYF. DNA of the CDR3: TGCGCCAGCAGCTTGGCTACCGGGGGGCTGGAGACCCAGTACTTC.

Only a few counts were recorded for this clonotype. This CDR3 reads CASFSGTPADTQYF. The CDR3 coding sequence is TGTGCCAGCTTCTCCGGGACCCCGGCAGATACGCAGTATTTT. V gene TRBV12-3 or TRBV12-4 combines with J gene TRBJ2-3, with D perhaps assigned TRBD1 or TRBD2 (5 bases each). V was clipped by 8 bases and J by 4 bases, with 16 bases between them. CDR3 size: 14 residues.

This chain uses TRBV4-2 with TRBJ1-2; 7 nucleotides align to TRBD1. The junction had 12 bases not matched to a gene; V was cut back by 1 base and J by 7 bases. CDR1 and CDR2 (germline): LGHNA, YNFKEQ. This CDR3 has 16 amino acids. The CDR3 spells CASSQVSTGTSGGYTF. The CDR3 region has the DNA TGTGCCAGCAGCCAAGTTTCGACAGGGACTTCCGGTGGCTACACCTTC.